The entry below gives a single T cell receptor (beta chain) sequence along with its context. Its antigen is undetermined. The assay was immunoSEQ multiplex PCR, and TCRdb's table has in-frame clones only and misses some. The profile shows around 32,000 clones, 55% to 75% of them singletons. Before sequencing took place, the ViraFEST assay used viral peptide pools to expand antigen-specific CD4+ T cells. Upon completion of roughly ten days in culture, CD4+ T cells were isolated. The vaccine given was either BNT162b2 or mRNA-1273, in two doses. Peptides at 10 ug/ml and IL-2 at about 9.2 IU/ml were added to a few million PBMC per well. Trimming removed 5 bases from V and 5 bases from J; junction bases left unmatched: 7. The CDR3 is 17 residues long. Germline V gene sequence: CDR1 SGHTA, CDR2 FQGNSA. The data belong to a study of vaccination effects on CD4 cells after COVID-19. Looking at the study overall: After the second dose, samples were taken at median day 72.

General observations from the study: Convalescent patients were few in the study, and early post-infection timepoints were absent. The study found marked clonal contraction of infection- and vaccine-induced clones late after vaccination.

This sample comprised CD4+ T cells from PBMCs cultured with HCoV-229E spike peptides, obtained after COVID-19 vaccination. The J gene is TRBJ2-3, the V gene TRBV7-2, with 16 bases fitting TRBD2. The sequence came from a human donor who received a COVID-19 vaccine. CDR3: CASSTGTSGGAVDTQYF. Here the CDR3 DNA reads TGTGCCAGCAGCACCGGGACTAGCGGGGGGGCGGTAGATACGCAGTATTTT.